The 8 T cell receptor beta chains presented below share a single source sample, sequenced in a study of T cells in Graves' hyperthyroidism and ophthalmopathy. RNA transcripts yielded amplified TCR beta CDR3 regions. First-round RT-PCR of the TCR CDR3 relied on the HTBI primer set. One entry per CDR3 protein results from TCRdb running MiXCR on the multiplex PCR reads. The sample lists hundreds of thousands of distinct CDR3 sequences, roughly 15% occurring once. The sample comprised blood. The receptors were sampled from a woman between 18 and 29 years old with Graves' hyperthyroidism.

This clonotype was recorded a few times. J is TRBJ2-7 and V is TRBV20-1; no reliable D call. Trimming stripped 1 base from V and 2 bases from J, with 12 bases between. This CDR3 is built from 14 residues. From germline, CDR1 is DFQATT and CDR2 SNEGSKA (reference sequence). CDR3 in DNA: TGCAGTGCTAGAGGGAGAGAGTTAACCTACGAGCAGTACTTC. It yields the protein CSARGRELTYEQYF.

In its sample, this clonotype was seen many times. The genes are TRBV28 and TRBJ2-3; 10 bases line up with TRBD1. From germline, CDR1 is MDHEN and CDR2 SYDVKM. Losses at the gene ends were 2 bases for V and 1 base for J; bases not matched to a gene: 6. CDR3 length equals 17 residues. The CDR3 is CASSLIGTGARTDTQYF. The CDR3 nucleotides read TGTGCCAGCAGTTTAATTGGGACAGGGGCACGCACAGATACGCAGTATTTT.

This clonotype was detected ten times or more. V usage is TRBV2 and J usage is TRBJ1-1; 8 positions match TRBD1. Germline CDR1 SNHLY, CDR2 FYNNEI. The CDR3 extends over 15 amino acids. V was pared by 4 bases and J by 0 bases, with 4 bases of the junction left unmatched. This CDR3 reads CASSAQGALNTEAFF. The CDR3 region has the DNA TGTGCCAGCAGTGCCCAGGGGGCCCTGAACACTGAAGCTTTCTTT.

There are many counts of this clonotype. The chain employs TRBV28 and TRBJ1-5; D remains unclear. Per the germline V gene, CDR1 is MDHEN and CDR2 is SYDVKM. The CDR3 runs to 13 residues. Trimming shortened V by 6 bases and J by 0 bases, and 6 bases separated the two germline ends. The CDR3 here is CASRLISNQPQHF. DNA of the CDR3: TGTGCCAGCAGACTGATTAGCAATCAGCCCCAGCATTTT.

The chain has TRBV15 and TRBJ2-7; D gene ambiguous. This CDR3 comprises 12 residues. Germline lookup yields CDR1 LNHNV and CDR2 YYDKDF (reference sequence). V lost 0 bases and J 6 bases, leaving 6 bases between the germline ends. CDR3 bases: TGTGCCACCAGCAGAGATAGGATCGAGCAGTACTTC. This gives the protein CATSRDRIEQYF.

This clonotype was picked up a small number of times. The chain uses TRBV5-1 and TRBJ1-2; maybe TRBD1 (5 bases). V shed 4 bases and J shed 3 bases, with 19 bases lying between them. This CDR3 contains 16 residues. CDR1 is SGHRS and CDR2 is YFSETQ in the germline V gene. In nucleotides, the CDR3 is TGCGCCAGCAGCCCCATCCCAGGGATTTTCGACTATGGCTACACCTTC. It is translated as CASSPIPGIFDYGYTF.

The chain couples TRBV24-1 to TRBJ1-5, with 11 bases that match TRBD1. The germline CDR1 and CDR2 sequences are KGHDR and SFDVKD. V lost 4 bases to trimming and J lost 6 bases; unmatched junction nucleotides: 7. The CDR3 runs 16 residues. Written as DNA, the CDR3 is TGTGCCACCAGTGAGGAGGGACAGGGGGAGAGTCAGCCCCAGCATTTT. This codes for CATSEEGQGESQPQHF.

This clonotype was observed at least ten times. The chain has TRBV10-1 and TRBJ1-1; D gene ambiguous. The CDR3 consists of 14 residues. CDR1 WNHNN and CDR2 SYGVQD come from the germline V gene (reference sequence). V was cut by 3 bases and J by 5 bases, with 13 bases left in between. The CDR3 is CASSEGPMGTEAFF. CDR3 sequence (DNA): TGCGCCAGCAGTGAAGGCCCAATGGGGACTGAAGCTTTCTTT.